The clone carrying this T cell receptor beta chain was counted between two and nine times. Its antigen is unknown. The data were taken from a study of identical twins. CDR1 and CDR2 (germline): SGHAT, FQNNGV. The V gene lost 1 base and the J gene lost 8 bases, with 10 bases spanning the gap. CDR3 length: 13 residues. Study-wide results and limits: Part of the zero-insertion signal could reflect confounding by invariant MAIT and iNKT cells. The authors drew conclusions from cross-sectional statistical analysis rather than following the same donors. Twins showed weaker excess sharing in their beta out-of-frame sequences.

TCRdb redid the calling of the 5' RACE reads with MiXCR, one entry per CDR3 protein. The data show around 650,000 distinct CDR3 sequences, just over 7% seen once. The same sample was also used in a study of yellow fever vaccine responses in identical twins.

V usage is TRBV11-2 and J usage is TRBJ2-3; D gene unclear. The specimen sequenced was PBMCs. This receptor was identified in a woman under 30 in good health. The CDR3 DNA reads TGTGCCAGCAGCTTAGTCTTGGTAGCTACGCAGTATTTT. Protein: CASSLVLVATQYF.